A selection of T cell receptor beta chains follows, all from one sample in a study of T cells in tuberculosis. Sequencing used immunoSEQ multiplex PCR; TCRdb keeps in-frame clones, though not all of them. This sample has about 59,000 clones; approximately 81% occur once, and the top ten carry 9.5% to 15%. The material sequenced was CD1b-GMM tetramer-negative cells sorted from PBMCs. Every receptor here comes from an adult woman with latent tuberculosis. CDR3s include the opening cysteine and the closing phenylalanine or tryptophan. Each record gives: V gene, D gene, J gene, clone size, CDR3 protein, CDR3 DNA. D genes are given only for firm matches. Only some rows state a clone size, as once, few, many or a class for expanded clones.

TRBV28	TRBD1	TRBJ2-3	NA	CASNPDREDTQYF	TGTGCCAGCAACCCGGACAGGGAGGATACGCAGTATTTT
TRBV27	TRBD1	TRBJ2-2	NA	CASSSGQGVSTGELFF	TGTGCCAGCAGTTCGGGACAGGGGGTGAGCACCGGGGAGCTGTTTTTT
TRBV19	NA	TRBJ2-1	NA	CASSIRGSYNEQFF	TGTGCCAGTAGTATTAGAGGCTCCTACAATGAGCAGTTCTTC
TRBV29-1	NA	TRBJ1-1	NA	CSVESGEAFF	TGCAGCGTTGAGAGTGGTGAAGCTTTCTTT
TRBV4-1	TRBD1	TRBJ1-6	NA	CASSQTGTANSPLHF	TGCGCCAGCAGCCAAACAGGGACAGCCAATTCACCCCTCCACTTT
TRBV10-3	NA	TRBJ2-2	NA	CAISSTGELFF	TGTGCCATCAGCAGCACCGGGGAGCTGTTTTTT
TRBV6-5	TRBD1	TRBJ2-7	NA	CASSYGTGGKYEQYF	TGTGCCAGCAGTTACGGGACAGGGGGTAAATACGAGCAGTACTTC
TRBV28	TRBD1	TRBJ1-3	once	CASMGDSLSGNTIYF	TGTGCCAGCATGGGGGACAGCCTCTCTGGAAACACCATATATTTT
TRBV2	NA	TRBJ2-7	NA	CASSKNGGLGEQYF	TGTGCCAGCAGTAAAAATGGGGGGTTGGGCGAGCAGTACTTC
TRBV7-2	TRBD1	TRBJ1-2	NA	CASSIDRGQSGYTF	TGTGCCAGCAGCATTGACAGGGGGCAGAGTGGCTACACCTTC
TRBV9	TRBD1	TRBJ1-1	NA	CASSADRGQRTEAFF	TGTGCCAGCAGCGCCGACAGGGGGCAAAGGACTGAAGCTTTCTTT
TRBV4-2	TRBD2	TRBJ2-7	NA	CASSQDGSGRAGGRPIYEQYF	TGTGCCAGCAGCCAAGACGGGTCAGGGCGGGCGGGAGGGCGTCCAATCTACGAGCAGTACTTC
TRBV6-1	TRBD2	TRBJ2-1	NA	CASSEGLAGARVQFF	TGTGCCAGCAGTGAGGGGCTAGCGGGAGCCCGGGTGCAGTTCTTC
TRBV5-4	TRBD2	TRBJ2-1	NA	CASSSGLAGTYNEQFF	TGTGCCAGCAGCTCTGGACTAGCGGGCACATACAATGAGCAGTTCTTC
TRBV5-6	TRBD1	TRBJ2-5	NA	CASSLAPGTVQETQYF	TGTGCCAGCAGCTTGGCCCCCGGGACAGTACAAGAGACCCAGTACTTC
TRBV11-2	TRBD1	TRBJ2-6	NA	CASSLDSSRTGGRGANVLTF	TGTGCCAGCAGCTTAGATTCATCCAGGACAGGGGGAAGGGGGGCCAACGTCCTGACTTTC
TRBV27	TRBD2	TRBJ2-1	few	CASSSLAGWGNEQFF	TGTGCCAGCAGTTCGCTAGCGGGCTGGGGGAATGAGCAGTTCTTC
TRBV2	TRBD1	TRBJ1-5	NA	CASTLGQGSNQPQHF	TGTGCCAGCACCTTGGGACAGGGAAGCAATCAGCCCCAGCATTTT